The next 9 T cell receptor beta chains were all read from a single sample in a study of radiotherapy plus CTLA-4 blockade in lung cancer. The protocol was immunoSEQ multiplex PCR, while the TCRdb copy is restricted to in-frame clones and leaves out a portion. The repertoire holds roughly 120,000 clones, with roughly 74% as singletons. Sequenced material: peripheral blood, taken from a patient treated with radiotherapy plus ipilimumab. Receptors originate from a human donor with non-small cell lung cancer who had a partial response to radiotherapy plus ipilimumab.

The genes are TRBV10-1 and TRBJ1-1; D not certain. CDR1 and CDR2 (germline): WNHNN, SYGVQD (reference sequence). The CDR3 is 14 amino acids. Trimming removed 2 bases from V and 0 bases from J, with 7 bases in between. DNA for the CDR3: TGCGCCAGCAGTGAGCAGCGTATGAACACTGAAGCTTTCTTT. Protein product: CASSEQRMNTEAFF.

J is TRBJ2-2 and V is TRBV7-9, with 12 bases lining up with TRBD2. The germline V gene has CDR1 SEHNR and CDR2 FQNEAQ (reference sequence). Germline trimming cut 5 bases from V and 5 bases from J; bases unmatched to any gene: 6. The CDR3 has 16 residues. As DNA, the CDR3 is TGTGCCAGCAGCCCTTATGGGACTAGCGGGACCGGGGAGCTGTTTTTT. Amino acid sequence: CASSPYGTSGTGELFF.

The rearrangement joins TRBV19 to TRBJ1-4; 7 bases are a match to TRBD1. The CDR3 has 15 residues. J lost 8 bases, V lost 4 bases, and 10 bases had no gene match. Germline CDR1 LNHDA, CDR2 SQIVND (reference sequence). The CDR3 DNA is TGTGCCAGTAGTACACGACAGGGATGGAGCGAAAAACTGTTTTTT. It yields the protein CASSTRQGWSEKLFF.

This clone is a singleton in its sample. In DNA form, the CDR3 reads TGTGCCTGGGACAGGGTCTACAATGAGCAGTTCTTC. This encodes CAWDRVYNEQFF. The chain links TRBV30 to TRBJ2-1; 7 bases are a match to TRBD1. J lost 3 bases, V lost 5 bases, and 1 base had no gene match. CDR1 and CDR2 (germline): GTSNPN, SVGIG (reference sequence). The CDR3 consists of 12 residues.

V gene TRBV7-2 combines with J gene TRBJ2-7, with TRBD1 matching over 7 bases. The V gene end was trimmed by 1 base and the J gene end by 0 bases; junction bases not matched to a gene: 3. From germline, CDR1 is SGHTA and CDR2 FQGNSA. The CDR3 length is 15 residues. The CDR3 nucleotides read TGTGCCAGCAGCTTAGTGGCAGGGGGCTCCTACGAGCAGTACTTC. Its translation: CASSLVAGGSYEQYF.

The chain is built from TRBV7-3 and TRBJ2-5; D perhaps matches TRBD1 (6 bases). CDR1 is SGHTA and CDR2 is FQGTGA in the germline V gene. V gave up 5 bases and J gave up 5 bases, with 12 bases separating them. This CDR3 has 13 amino acids. The CDR3 nucleotides read TGTGCCAGCAGCCTGAACAGGGATGAGACCCAGTACTTC. It codes for CASSLNRDETQYF.

The chain is built from TRBV6-5 and TRBJ1-5; D is uncertain. The germline gives CDR1 MNHEY, CDR2 SVGAGI. This CDR3 is 14 amino acids long. V shed 3 bases and J shed 6 bases, with 12 bases lying between them. Here the CDR3 DNA reads TGTGCCAGCAGTTATCGTCAGGTGTCTCAGCCCCAGCATTTT. Translation gives CASSYRQVSQPQHF.

The genes are TRBV5-5 and TRBJ1-5, with D tentatively TRBD1 (5 bases). Deletions cut 3 bases from V and 6 bases from J, with 16 bases between. Per the germline V gene, CDR1 is SGHKS and CDR2 is YYEKEE (reference sequence). This CDR3 spans 15 amino acids. CDR3 DNA: TGTGCCAGCAGCTATACGGGAGGGACCAGTCAGCCCCAGCATTTT. It specifies CASSYTGGTSQPQHF.

This sequence joins TRBV6-5 and TRBJ1-2, with TRBD1 matching over 9 bases. With V trimmed by 6 bases and J by 3 bases, 8 bases remained unmatched. The CDR3 is made up of 15 amino acids. Germline CDR1 is MNHEY and CDR2 is SVGAGI. CDR3 region: CASSGTGTNHYGYTF. The CDR3, as DNA: TGTGCCAGCAGCGGGACAGGGACCAACCACTATGGCTACACCTTC.